These T cell receptor beta chains were read from a single sample in a study of T cell clonotyping in hematopoietic cell transplantation. Libraries were prepared by immunoSEQ multiplex PCR; TCRdb keeps only in-frame clonotypes and omits some of them. The sample has roughly 9,000 clones, 85% seen once. Sequenced material: PBMCs, taken 180 days after allogeneic stem cell transplant. The source of these receptors is a female patient aged 25-39 years who had an allogeneic stem cell transplant, so the T cells may come from the graft donor. Some clones in this sample may be carry-over from other donors' samples. The CDR3 runs from the conserved cysteine through the conserved F or W. Expanded clones are given a class, and other clones once, few, many or no size at all.

clone_size j_call v_call cdr3_aa
once TRBJ1-3 TRBV6-5 CASRGQFPSGNTIYF
- TRBJ1-1 TRBV7-9 CASSLISRVLDTEAFF
- TRBJ1-1 TRBV6-5 CASSYSRTADTEAFF
- TRBJ2-3 TRBV13 CASSLAGGPTDTQYF
- TRBJ1-5 TRBV4-3 CASSQEPYQGPQHF
- TRBJ2-2 TRBV7-3 CASSVTLTGELFF
few TRBJ2-7 TRBV7-2 CASSRPVTGVQYF
- TRBJ1-1 TRBV7-9 CASSQIGTRGVEAFF
- TRBJ2-1 TRBV2 CASSEGGNEQFF
- TRBJ2-1 TRBV5-8 CASSLAYGGPGVNEQFF
- TRBJ2-7 TRBV6-1 CASSELQGAQEQYF
- TRBJ1-1 TRBV11-3 CASSSRTGDMNTEAFF
- TRBJ1-1 TRBV7-2 CASSLKSGMNTEAFF
few TRBJ1-5 TRBV6-5 CASSYGPGTNQPQHF
- TRBJ2-7 TRBV7-6 CASSLIGDSYEQYF
- TRBJ1-1 TRBV14 CASGPHRENTEAFF
- TRBJ2-5 TRBV7-2 CASSPYGVWETQYF
- TRBJ1-2 TRBV4-3 CASSLRGQGMYGYTF
- TRBJ1-2 TRBV25-1 CASSEAGLYGYTF
once TRBJ2-3 TRBV11-3 CASSLWGGQGSTDTQYF
- TRBJ2-7 TRBV7-3 CASSSIAGSSYEQYF
- TRBJ1-1 TRBV11-1 CASSRGRGDTEAFF
- TRBJ1-2 TRBV5-1 CASSLLQGASYGYTF
- TRBJ2-7 TRBV6-1 CASSRVRVYEQYF
- TRBJ1-2 TRBV11-3 CASSLGQVYGYTF
once TRBJ2-5 TRBV28 CASSVGTSGGGQETQYF